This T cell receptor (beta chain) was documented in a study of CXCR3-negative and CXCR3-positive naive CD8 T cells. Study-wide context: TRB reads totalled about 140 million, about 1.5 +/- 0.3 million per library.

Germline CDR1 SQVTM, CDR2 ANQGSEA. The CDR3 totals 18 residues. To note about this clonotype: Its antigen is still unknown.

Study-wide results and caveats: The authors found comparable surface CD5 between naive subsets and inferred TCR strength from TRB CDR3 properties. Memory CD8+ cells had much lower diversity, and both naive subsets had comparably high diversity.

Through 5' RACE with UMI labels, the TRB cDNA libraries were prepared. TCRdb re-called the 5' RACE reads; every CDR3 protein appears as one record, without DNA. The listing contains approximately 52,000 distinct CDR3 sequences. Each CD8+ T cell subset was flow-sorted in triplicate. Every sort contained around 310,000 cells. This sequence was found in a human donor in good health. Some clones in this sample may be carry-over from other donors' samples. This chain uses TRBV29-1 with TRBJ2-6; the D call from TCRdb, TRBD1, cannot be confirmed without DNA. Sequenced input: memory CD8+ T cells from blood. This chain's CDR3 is CSVEIQGQGSSGANVLTF.